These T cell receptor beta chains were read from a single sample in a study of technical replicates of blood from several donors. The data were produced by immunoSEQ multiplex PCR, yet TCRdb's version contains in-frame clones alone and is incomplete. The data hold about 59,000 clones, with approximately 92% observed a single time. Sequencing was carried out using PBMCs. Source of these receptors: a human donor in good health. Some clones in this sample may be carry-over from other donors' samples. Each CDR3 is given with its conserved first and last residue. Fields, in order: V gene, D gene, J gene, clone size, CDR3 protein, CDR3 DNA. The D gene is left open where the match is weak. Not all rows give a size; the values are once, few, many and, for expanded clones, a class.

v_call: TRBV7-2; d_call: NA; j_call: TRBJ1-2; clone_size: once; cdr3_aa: CASSLSVADYGYTF; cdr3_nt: TGTGCCAGCAGCTTATCGGTGGCGGACTATGGCTACACCTTC
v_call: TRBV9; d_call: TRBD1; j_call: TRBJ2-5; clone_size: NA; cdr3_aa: CASSVTGGKETQYF; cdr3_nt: TGTGCCAGCAGCGTAACAGGGGGGAAAGAGACCCAGTACTTC
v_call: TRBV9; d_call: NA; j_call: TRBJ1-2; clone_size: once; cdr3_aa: CASSRTENYGYTF; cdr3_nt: TGTGCCAGCAGCCGGACAGAGAACTATGGCTACACCTTC
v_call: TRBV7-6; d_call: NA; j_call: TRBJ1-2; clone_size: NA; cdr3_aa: CASSLDPTLYGYTF; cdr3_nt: TGTGCCAGCAGCTTAGACCCCACTCTCTATGGCTACACCTTC
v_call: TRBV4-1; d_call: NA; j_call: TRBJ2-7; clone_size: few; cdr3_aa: CASSQESSYEQYF; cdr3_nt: TGCGCCAGCAGCCAAGAATCCAGCTACGAGCAGTACTTC
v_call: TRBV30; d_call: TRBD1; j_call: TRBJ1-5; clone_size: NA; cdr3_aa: CACRTGGNQPQHF; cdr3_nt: TGTGCCTGCAGGACAGGGGGAAATCAGCCCCAGCATTTT
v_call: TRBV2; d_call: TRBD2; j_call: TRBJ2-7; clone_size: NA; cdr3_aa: CASSGTPTDLLAAYEQYF; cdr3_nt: TGTGCCAGCAGCGGAACACCGACCGACTTGCTAGCGGCCTACGAGCAGTACTTC
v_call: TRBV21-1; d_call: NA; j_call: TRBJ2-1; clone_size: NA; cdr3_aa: CASSKGGTLYNEQFF; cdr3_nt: TGTGCCAGCAGCAAAGGAGGGACACTCTACAATGAGCAGTTCTTC
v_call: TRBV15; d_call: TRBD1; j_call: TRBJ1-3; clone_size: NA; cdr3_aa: CATFDRGEWNTIYF; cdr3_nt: TGTGCCACCTTCGACAGGGGCGAGTGGAACACCATATATTTT
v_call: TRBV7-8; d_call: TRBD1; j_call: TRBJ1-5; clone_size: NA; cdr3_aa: CASSLDRGWSNQPQHF; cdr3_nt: TGTGCCAGCAGCTTAGACAGGGGTTGGAGCAATCAGCCCCAGCATTTT
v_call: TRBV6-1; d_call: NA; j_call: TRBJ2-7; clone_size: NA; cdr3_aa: CASSGARGAGEQYF; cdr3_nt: TGTGCCAGCAGTGGGGCGCGCGGGGCGGGGGAGCAGTACTTC
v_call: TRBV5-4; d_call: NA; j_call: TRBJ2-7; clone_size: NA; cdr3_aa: CASSLAAGTYEQYF; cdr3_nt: TGTGCCAGCAGCTTGGCCGCAGGGACCTACGAGCAGTACTTC
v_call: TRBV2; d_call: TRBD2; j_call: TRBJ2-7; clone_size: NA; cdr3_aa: CAIIAGASEQYF; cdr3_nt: TGTGCCATTATAGCGGGAGCATCCGAGCAGTACTTC
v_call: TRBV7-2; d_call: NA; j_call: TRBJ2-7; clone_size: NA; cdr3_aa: CASSLDSGDRSYEQYF; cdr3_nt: TGTGCCAGCAGCTTAGATTCGGGGGACCGCTCCTACGAGCAGTACTTC
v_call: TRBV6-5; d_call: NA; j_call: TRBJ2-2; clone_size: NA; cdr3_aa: CASRPSQGLAGELFF; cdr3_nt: TGTGCCAGCAGACCCTCACAGGGTTTGGCCGGGGAGCTGTTTTTT
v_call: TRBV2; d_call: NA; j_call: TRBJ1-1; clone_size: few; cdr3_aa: CASRRLQMNTEAFF; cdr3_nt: TGTGCCAGCCGCAGATTACAAATGAACACTGAAGCTTTCTTT
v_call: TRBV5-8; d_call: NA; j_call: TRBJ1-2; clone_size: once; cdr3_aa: CASSLRHRPNYGYTF; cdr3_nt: TGTGCCAGCAGCTTGAGGCACAGGCCTAACTATGGCTACACCTTC
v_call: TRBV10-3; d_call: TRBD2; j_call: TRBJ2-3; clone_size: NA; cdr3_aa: CAITLAGASTDTQYF; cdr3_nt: TGTGCCATTACCTTAGCGGGGGCAAGCACAGATACGCAGTATTTT
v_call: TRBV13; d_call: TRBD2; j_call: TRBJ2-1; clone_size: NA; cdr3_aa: CASSLEGGGAYNEQFF; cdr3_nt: TGTGCCAGCAGCTTAGAGGGCGGGGGGGCCTACAATGAGCAGTTCTTC
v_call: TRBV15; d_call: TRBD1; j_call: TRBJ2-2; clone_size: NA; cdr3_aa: CATSIRYSDRGVSTGELFF; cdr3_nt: TGTGCCACCAGTATTCGCTACTCAGACAGGGGGGTGTCGACCGGGGAGCTGTTTTTT
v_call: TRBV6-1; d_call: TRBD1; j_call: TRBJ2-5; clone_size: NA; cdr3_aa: CANRQGNGETQYF; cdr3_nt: TGTGCCAATCGACAGGGGAATGGGGAGACCCAGTACTTC
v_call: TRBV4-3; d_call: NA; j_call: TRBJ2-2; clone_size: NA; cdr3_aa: CASSQVLFGELFF; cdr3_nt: TGCGCCAGCAGCCAAGTTCTGTTCGGGGAGCTGTTTTTT
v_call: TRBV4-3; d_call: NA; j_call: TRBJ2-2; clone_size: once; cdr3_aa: CASSHLLGGTNTGELFF; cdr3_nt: TGCGCCAGCAGCCACCTACTAGGCGGCACGAACACCGGGGAGCTGTTTTTT
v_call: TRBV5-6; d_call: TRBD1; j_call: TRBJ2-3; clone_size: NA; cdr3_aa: CASSRDRGLTDTQYF; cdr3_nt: TGTGCCAGCAGCCGCGACAGGGGGCTTACGGATACGCAGTATTTT
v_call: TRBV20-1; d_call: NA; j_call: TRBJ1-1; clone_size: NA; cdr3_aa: CSASGTEAFF; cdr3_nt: TGCAGTGCCAGTGGCACTGAAGCTTTCTTT
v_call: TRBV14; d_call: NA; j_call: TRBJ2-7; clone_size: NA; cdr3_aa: CASSQEEGSGQYF; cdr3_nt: TGTGCCAGCAGCCAAGAAGAAGGTTCGGGGCAGTACTTC
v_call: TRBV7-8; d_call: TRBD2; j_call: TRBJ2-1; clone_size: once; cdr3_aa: CASSPPVTSGRSHEQFF; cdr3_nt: TGTGCCAGCAGCCCTCCGGTAACTAGCGGGAGGAGCCATGAGCAGTTCTTC
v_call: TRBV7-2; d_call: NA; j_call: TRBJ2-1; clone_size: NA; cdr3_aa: CASSFETRGEQFF; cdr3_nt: TGTGCCAGCAGCTTTGAGACTAGAGGTGAGCAGTTCTTC
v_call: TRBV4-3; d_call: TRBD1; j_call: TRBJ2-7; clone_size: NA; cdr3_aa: CASTPGQGFGQQYF; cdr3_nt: TGCGCCAGCACCCCGGGACAGGGGTTCGGTCAGCAGTACTTC
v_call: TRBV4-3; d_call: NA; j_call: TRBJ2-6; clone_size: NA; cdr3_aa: CASSQDLRGSGANVLTF; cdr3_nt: TGCGCCAGCAGCCAAGATCTACGGGGCTCTGGGGCCAACGTCCTGACTTTC
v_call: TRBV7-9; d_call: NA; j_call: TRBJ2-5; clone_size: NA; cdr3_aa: CASSFGTLQETQYF; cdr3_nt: TGTGCCAGCAGCTTCGGGACACTCCAAGAGACCCAGTACTTC
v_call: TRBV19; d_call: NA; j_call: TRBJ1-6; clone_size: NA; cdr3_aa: CASTPGGSSYNSPLHF; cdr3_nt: TGTGCCAGTACCCCCGGTGGGAGCTCCTATAATTCACCCCTCCACTTT
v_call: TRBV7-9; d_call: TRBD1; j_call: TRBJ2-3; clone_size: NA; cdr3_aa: CASSSWDRSTDTQYF; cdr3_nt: TGTGCCAGCAGCTCCTGGGACAGGAGCACAGATACGCAGTATTTT
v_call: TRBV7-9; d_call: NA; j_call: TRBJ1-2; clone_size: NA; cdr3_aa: CASSTAGGLGGYTF; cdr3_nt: TGTGCCAGCAGCACAGCGGGGGGGTTAGGAGGCTACACCTTC
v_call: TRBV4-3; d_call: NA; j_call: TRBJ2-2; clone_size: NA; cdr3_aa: CASSQDRGNTGELFF; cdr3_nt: TGCGCCAGCAGCCAAGATCGGGGAAACACCGGGGAGCTGTTTTTT
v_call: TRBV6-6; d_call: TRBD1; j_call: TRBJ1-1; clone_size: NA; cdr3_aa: CASRDRGLGTEAFF; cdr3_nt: TGTGCCAGCAGGGACAGGGGGCTTGGCACTGAAGCTTTCTTT
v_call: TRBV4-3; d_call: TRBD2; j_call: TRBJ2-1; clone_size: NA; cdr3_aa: CASSQGSGRASYNEQFF; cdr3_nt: TGCGCCAGCAGCCAAGGTAGCGGGAGGGCCTCTTACAATGAGCAGTTCTTC